These 16 T cell receptor beta chains originate from one sample sequenced in a study of T cells in women clearing cervical HPV infection (dated by TCRdb to the late 2010s). Receptors were amplified or captured by the immunoSEQ multiplex PCR assay. TCRdb stores this immuneACCESS table with in-frame sequences only. Part of the clones is absent; in the studies checked, under half of the shortfall reflects unresolved V genes, and no reason is known for the rest. This sample's clone table shows more than 25,000 clones. Of the sample, roughly 3.5% is held by the ten largest clones. Input material: blood buffy coat. All receptors derive from a woman between 18 and 70 years old with a cervical HPV16 infection that either progressed to CIN3+ or cleared (not recorded which).

Details on this clone: The CDR3 end lies 3 residues beyond the end of the read and is filled in from the germline J gene. This sequence joins TRBV19 and TRBJ1-1, with TRBD1 identical over 9 bases. This CDR3 contains 14 residues. The germline V gene encodes CDR1 LNHDA and CDR2 SQIVND (reference sequence). CDR3 residues: CASSTWDRAYEAFF. The sequenced CDR3 bases are TGTGCCAGTAGTACTTGGGACAGGGCCTACGAG.

To note about this clone: The read ends 3 residues shy of where the CDR3 ends; the end is completed using the germline J gene. The V and J genes are TRBV10-3 and TRBJ2-2, with 7 bases matching TRBD1. The CDR3 has 11 amino acids. Per the germline V gene, CDR1 is ENHRY and CDR2 is SYGVKD. CDR3 sequence: CAIKGANVLFF. The covered CDR3 bases are TGTGCCATCAAGGGGGCCAACGTG.

Worth noting for this clone: The read is 3 residues too short to cover the CDR3 end, so that end is filled in from the germline J gene. The gene calls are TRBV6-2 or TRBV6-3 and TRBJ1-2, with D maybe TRBD1 (6 bases). V was shortened by 6 bases and J by 2 bases, with 10 bases between the two germline ends. Germline assignment: CDR1 MNHEY and CDR2 SVGEGT. There are 13 residues in the CDR3. The CDR3 loop reads CASRGQPNYGYTF. The DNA read from the CDR3 is TGTGCCAGCAGAGGACAGCCGAACTATGGC.

The CDR3 here is CASSYAREETQYF. CDR3 DNA, as far as it was read: TGTGCCAGCAGTTACGCCAGGGAAGAGACG. The J gene is TRBJ2-3, the V gene TRBV6-2 or TRBV6-3, with a weak D call TRBD1 (5 bases). The CDR3 extends 3 residues past the end of the read, so its final part is completed from the germline J gene. Germline assignment: CDR1 MNHEY and CDR2 SVGEGT. The CDR3 runs to 13 residues.

As for this clone: The read ends 3 residues before the CDR3 terminus; that terminus is restored from the germline J gene. The chain carries TRBV10-3 and TRBJ1-6, with D unresolved. Germline assignment: CDR1 ENHRY and CDR2 SYGVKD. The V and J ends lost 0 bases and 6 bases respectively, with 9 bases between them. This CDR3 is 15 amino acids long. The covered CDR3 bases are TGTGCCATCAGTGAGTCGCGAGAGCCTAATTCACCC. Protein: CAISESREPNSP. The entire CDR3 is CAISESREPNSPLHF.

On this clone itself: Sequencing ends 3 residues short of the CDR3 end; the germline J gene provides the rest. This chain connects TRBV7-2 to TRBJ2-4; D gene ambiguous. CDR3 length: 13 amino acids. From germline, CDR1 is SGHTA and CDR2 FQGNSA. The DNA read from the CDR3 is TGTGCCAGCAGCTTAAACGGAAACTATGGT. Encoded protein: CASSLNGNYG. The entire CDR3 protein reads CASSLNGNYGQYF.

Regarding this clone: The sequenced fragment ends 3 residues before the CDR3 boundary, so the rest is inferred from the germline J gene. The genes are TRBV5-1 and TRBJ2-2; no definite D call. Germline V gene sequence: CDR1 SGHRS, CDR2 YFSETQ. The CDR3 covers 13 residues. The CDR3 bases that were read are TGCGCCAGCAGCTTGGGGTTTAGTTCACCG. Its protein is CASSLGFSSP. The entire CDR3 protein is CASSLGFSSPLFF.

Concerning this clone itself: The observed sequence ends 3 residues before the CDR3 terminus, with the missing tail filled in from the germline J gene. The rearrangement joins TRBV7-9 to TRBJ2-7; D call uncertain. Trimming stripped 1 base from V and 3 bases from J, with 13 bases between. Germline V gives CDR1 SEHNR, CDR2 FQNEAQ (reference sequence). This CDR3 contains 15 residues. The covered CDR3 bases are TGTGCCAGCAGCTTAGTTGGCCGCAACAACTACGAG. Protein sequence: CASSLVGRNNYE. The whole CDR3 reads CASSLVGRNNYEQYF. Drawing the rest from reference TRBV7-9 and TRBJ2-7, the complete variable domain is DTGVSQNPRHKITKRGQNVTFRCDPISEHNRLYWYRQTLGQGPEFLTYFQNEAQLEKSRLLSDRFSAERPKGSFSTLEIQRTEQGDSAMYLCASSLVGRNNYEQYFGPGTRLTVT.

Turning to this clone: The read comes to an end 3 residues before the CDR3 does, leaving the germline J gene to fill in the end. The chain uses TRBV5-6 and TRBJ1-2, with a tentative D call TRBD1 (5 bases). Germline V gene data show CDR1 as SGHDT and CDR2 as YYEEEE. V was clipped by 2 bases and J by 7 bases, with 15 bases between them. The CDR3 runs to 14 residues. The part of the CDR3 DNA that was read is TGTGCCAGCAGCTTAAACCAGGGTACTGGTGGC. Translation: CASSLNQGTGG. The full-length CDR3 reads as CASSLNQGTGGYTF. Filled out from reference TRBV5-6 and TRBJ1-2, the complete variable domain reads DAGVTQSPTHLIKTRGQQVTLRCSPKSGHDTVSWYQQALGQGPQFIFQYYEEEERQRGNFPDRFSGHQFPNYSSELNVNALLLGDSALYLCASSLNQGTGGYTFGSGTRLTVV.

Comments on this clone: The read terminates 3 residues before the CDR3 end, so the remaining end is supplied by the germline J gene. The chain is built from TRBV20-1 and TRBJ1-1; 11 nucleotides agree with TRBD1. Germline CDR1 reads DFQATT; CDR2 reads SNEGSKA (reference sequence). CDR3 length: 12 residues. The CDR3 is CSARPGTGGAFF. The sequenced part of the CDR3 DNA is TGCAGTGCTAGACCCGGGACAGGGGGA.

For this clone: The read falls 3 residues short of the CDR3 end, and the missing part is taken from the germline J gene. The V gene is TRBV7-9, the J gene TRBJ1-1; no definite D call. The CDR3 is 14 amino acids. V lost 2 bases and J 2 bases, leaving 9 bases between the germline ends. CDR1 is SEHNR, CDR2 FQNEAQ, per germline (reference sequence). The CDR3 protein is CASSLMPRNTEAFF. Partial CDR3 DNA: TGTGCCAGCAGCTTAATGCCTAGAAACACTGAA.

As to this clone: The CDR3 end lies 3 residues beyond the end of the read and is filled in from the germline J gene. The chain links TRBV20-1 to TRBJ2-1; 7 bases are shared with TRBD1. V shed 7 bases, J shed 1 base, and the junction held 13 bases outside the gene matches. The CDR3 runs 16 residues. Germline CDR1 DFQATT, CDR2 SNEGSKA (reference sequence). Incomplete CDR3 DNA: TGCAGTGTAGTTCAGGGGGTGAGCATTTCCTACAATGAG. This codes for CSVVQGVSISYNE. The complete CDR3 sequence is CSVVQGVSISYNEQFF.

About this clone: With the read ending 3 residues before the CDR3 end, the germline J gene is used to fill in that end. The V gene is TRBV5-1, the J gene TRBJ2-2; 8 bases fit TRBD2. Germline V gene sequence: CDR1 SGHRS, CDR2 YFSETQ. After removal of 4 bases from V and 1 base from J, the junction contained 6 bases not matched to a gene. The CDR3 extends over 16 amino acids. The CDR3 here is CASSTFSGVNTGELFF. The covered CDR3 bases are TGCGCCAGCAGCACCTTTAGCGGGGTGAACACCGGGGAG.

Details on this clone: The read ends 3 residues before the CDR3 terminus; that terminus is restored from the germline J gene. The chain joins TRBV6-2 or TRBV6-3 to TRBJ2-2, with D tentatively TRBD1 (5 bases). From germline, CDR1 is MNHEY and CDR2 SVGEGT. The CDR3 totals 16 residues. The CDR3: CASSYPTRAGANVLFF. The DNA read from the CDR3 is TGTGCCAGCAGTTACCCTACCCGTGCTGGGGCCAACGTG.

Of note for this clone: Read data end 3 residues before the CDR3 end; the end is taken from the germline J gene. The genes are TRBV12-5 and TRBJ2-5, with 10 positions matching TRBD2. The CDR3 has 15 residues. Per germline, CDR1 LGHNT and CDR2 FRNRAP. After removal of 3 bases from V and 5 bases from J, the junction contained 6 bases not matched to a gene. The DNA read from the CDR3 is TGTGCTAGTGGTTTAACTAGCGGGGCCGGGGAGACC. Encoded protein: CASGLTSGAGET. The CDR3 reads in full as CASGLTSGAGETQYF.

As regards this clone: The read falls 3 residues short of the CDR3 end, and the missing part is taken from the germline J gene. This rearrangement joins TRBV5-1 to TRBJ2-2, with 13 positions matching TRBD2. Germline CDR1 and CDR2: SGHRS and YFSETQ. The V and J ends lost 6 bases and 4 bases, in that order; junction bases with no gene match: 6. This CDR3 region has 16 residues. This CDR3 reads CASTPTSGGTTGELFF. The CDR3 DNA, read in part, is TGCGCCAGCACCCCGACTAGCGGGGGGACCACCGGGGAG.